A selection of T cell receptor beta chains follows, all from one sample in a study of blood T cell repertoires in COVID-19. The assay was immunoSEQ multiplex PCR, and TCRdb's table has in-frame clones only and misses some. The sample records 140,000 or so clones, 88% being singletons. Specimen: peripheral blood. The receptors derive from a human donor with COVID-19, enrolled during active disease. The donor label of this sample is uncertain. Both conserved end residues are part of each CDR3. A D gene is named only where the DNA matches it firmly. Expanded clones are given a class, and other clones once, few, many or no size at all.

>TRBV11-3|NA|16|TRBJ2-2|NA
TGTGCCAGCAGCCCAACTCCACTAGGAAACACCGGGGAGCTGTTTTTT
CASSPTPLGNTGELFF
>TRBV7-3|NA|14|TRBJ2-2|NA
TGTGCCAGCAGCTTAATAGGGGGAACCGGGGAGCTGTTTTTT
CASSLIGGTGELFF
>TRBV6-2/TRBV6-3|NA|15|TRBJ2-1|NA
TGTGCCAGCAGTCCCCCAGCGGTAACCTACAATGAGCAGTTCTTC
CASSPPAVTYNEQFF
>TRBV19|NA|13|TRBJ1-2|NA
TGTGCCAGTAGTATCCCAGAGGGAAGTGGCTACACCTTC
CASSIPEGSGYTF
>TRBV5-6|TRBD1|18|TRBJ1-3|NA
TGTGCCAGCAGCTTGATGGGACAGGGGGCAGTAGCTGGAAACACCATATATTTT
CASSLMGQGAVAGNTIYF
>TRBV27|TRBD2|15|TRBJ2-1|NA
TGTGCCAGCAGTTTAACCGGGGGGGCCTACAATGAGCAGTTCTTC
CASSLTGGAYNEQFF
>TRBV5-4|NA|16|TRBJ1-2|once
TGTGCCAGCAGCTCTCGTGACTGGACTTCAAACTATGGCTACACCTTC
CASSSRDWTSNYGYTF
>TRBV10-3|TRBD2|14|TRBJ2-1|NA
TGTGCCATCAGTGGGGGGACTATATACAATGAGCAGTTCTTC
CAISGGTIYNEQFF
>TRBV7-2|NA|13|TRBJ2-5|NA
TGTGCCAGCAGCTTCGGAGTAGGAGAGACCCAGTACTTC
CASSFGVGETQYF
>TRBV12-1|NA|17|TRBJ1-4|NA
TGTGCCAGCAGCTTTGCCGGGGACAGGCGGGTCAAGGAAAAACTGTTTTTT
CASSFAGDRRVKEKLFF
>TRBV29-1|NA|14|TRBJ2-3|NA
TGCAGCGTTGAGGGGGCCGCAACGGGGGATACGCAGTATTTT
CSVEGAATGDTQYF
>TRBV6-5|TRBD1|13|TRBJ1-2|few
TGTGCCAGCAGACTCCAGGGGGCGGGTGGCTACACCTTC
CASRLQGAGGYTF
>TRBV20-1|NA|13|TRBJ2-5|NA
TGCAGTGCTAGTAACAGGCCACCTTGGACCCAGTACTTC
CSASNRPPWTQYF
>TRBV12-1|NA|13|TRBJ2-1|NA
TGTGCCAGCAGCTTTGCGGCGGACAATGAGCAGTTCTTC
CASSFAADNEQFF
>TRBV7-8|NA|14|TRBJ1-6|NA
TGTGCCAGCAGCCCAGGGACTTCTAATTCACCCCTCCACTTT
CASSPGTSNSPLHF
>TRBV2|NA|14|TRBJ1-5|NA
TGTGCCAGCGGCGGGGTCTCTCGGAGTCAGCCCCAGCATTTT
CASGGVSRSQPQHF
>TRBV6-1|NA|15|TRBJ1-6|NA
TGTGCCGGCAGTGAGGGGGGGGGTTATAATTCACCCCTCCACTTT
CAGSEGGGYNSPLHF
>TRBV2|TRBD1|14|TRBJ2-2|NA
TGTGCCAGTCTGGACAGGGTTTCCACCGGGGAGCTGTTTTTT
CASLDRVSTGELFF
>TRBV19|TRBD1|15|TRBJ1-5|NA
TGTGCCAGTAAGGGACAGAGTAACAGCAATCAGCCCCAGCATTTT
CASKGQSNSNQPQHF
>TRBV7-9|NA|14|TRBJ2-5|NA
TGTGCCAGCAGCCGACTTGGGGGCGAGGAGACCCAGTACTTC
CASSRLGGEETQYF
>TRBV7-3|NA|15|TRBJ1-1|NA
TGTGCCAGCAGCTTAAGCGGGGGTATGAACACTGAAGCTTTCTTT
CASSLSGGMNTEAFF
>TRBV6-5|NA|15|TRBJ1-5|NA
TGTGCCAGCAAGCTTGAGGGAAATAGCAATCAGCCCCAGCATTTT
CASKLEGNSNQPQHF
>TRBV10-3|TRBD1|14|TRBJ1-1|few
TGTGCCATCAAGGTCAACAGGGGGGATCCCGAAGCTTTCTTT
CAIKVNRGDPEAFF
>TRBV6-5|TRBD2|15|TRBJ2-5|NA
TGTGCCAGCAACAGCGGGGCGCAAAACAGGGAGACCCAGTACTTC
CASNSGAQNRETQYF
>TRBV11-2|NA|12|TRBJ1-4|NA
TGTGCCAGCAGCTCCTACGGGGGAAAACTGTTTTTT
CASSSYGGKLFF
>TRBV9|NA|16|TRBJ1-3|NA
TGTGCCAGCAGCGTAGCGGGCAGGGGAAGCGGAAACACCATATATTTT
CASSVAGRGSGNTIYF
>TRBV2|TRBD1|14|TRBJ2-5|NA
TGTGCCAGCAGTGACTGGACGACAGGGGAGACCCAGTACTTC
CASSDWTTGETQYF
>TRBV10-3|TRBD1|17|TRBJ2-2|few
TGTGCCATCCTTGGGGTACCGGGACAGGGGGCTCCCGGGGAGCTGTTTTTT
CAILGVPGQGAPGELFF